This T cell receptor beta chain was profiled in a study of blood T cell repertoires in COVID-19. TCRdb keeps only in-frame clones here, not all; method: immunoSEQ multiplex PCR. The data show around 200,000 clones, with about four fifths seen just once and roughly 9.4% held by the top ten. The specimen sequenced was peripheral blood. This TCR was recovered from a middle-aged man with active or convalescent COVID-19.

The CDR3 nucleotides read TGTGCCAGTAGTCTGCCTGGGGACAGGTGGAAGACTGAAGCTTTCTTT. Translated: CASSLPGDRWKTEAFF. The chain carries TRBV19 and TRBJ1-1, with 8 nucleotides matching TRBD1. This CDR3 has 16 residues. Germline lookup yields CDR1 LNHDA and CDR2 SQIVND (reference sequence). The V segment lost 5 bases and the J segment 5 bases; nucleotides outside the gene matches: 13.